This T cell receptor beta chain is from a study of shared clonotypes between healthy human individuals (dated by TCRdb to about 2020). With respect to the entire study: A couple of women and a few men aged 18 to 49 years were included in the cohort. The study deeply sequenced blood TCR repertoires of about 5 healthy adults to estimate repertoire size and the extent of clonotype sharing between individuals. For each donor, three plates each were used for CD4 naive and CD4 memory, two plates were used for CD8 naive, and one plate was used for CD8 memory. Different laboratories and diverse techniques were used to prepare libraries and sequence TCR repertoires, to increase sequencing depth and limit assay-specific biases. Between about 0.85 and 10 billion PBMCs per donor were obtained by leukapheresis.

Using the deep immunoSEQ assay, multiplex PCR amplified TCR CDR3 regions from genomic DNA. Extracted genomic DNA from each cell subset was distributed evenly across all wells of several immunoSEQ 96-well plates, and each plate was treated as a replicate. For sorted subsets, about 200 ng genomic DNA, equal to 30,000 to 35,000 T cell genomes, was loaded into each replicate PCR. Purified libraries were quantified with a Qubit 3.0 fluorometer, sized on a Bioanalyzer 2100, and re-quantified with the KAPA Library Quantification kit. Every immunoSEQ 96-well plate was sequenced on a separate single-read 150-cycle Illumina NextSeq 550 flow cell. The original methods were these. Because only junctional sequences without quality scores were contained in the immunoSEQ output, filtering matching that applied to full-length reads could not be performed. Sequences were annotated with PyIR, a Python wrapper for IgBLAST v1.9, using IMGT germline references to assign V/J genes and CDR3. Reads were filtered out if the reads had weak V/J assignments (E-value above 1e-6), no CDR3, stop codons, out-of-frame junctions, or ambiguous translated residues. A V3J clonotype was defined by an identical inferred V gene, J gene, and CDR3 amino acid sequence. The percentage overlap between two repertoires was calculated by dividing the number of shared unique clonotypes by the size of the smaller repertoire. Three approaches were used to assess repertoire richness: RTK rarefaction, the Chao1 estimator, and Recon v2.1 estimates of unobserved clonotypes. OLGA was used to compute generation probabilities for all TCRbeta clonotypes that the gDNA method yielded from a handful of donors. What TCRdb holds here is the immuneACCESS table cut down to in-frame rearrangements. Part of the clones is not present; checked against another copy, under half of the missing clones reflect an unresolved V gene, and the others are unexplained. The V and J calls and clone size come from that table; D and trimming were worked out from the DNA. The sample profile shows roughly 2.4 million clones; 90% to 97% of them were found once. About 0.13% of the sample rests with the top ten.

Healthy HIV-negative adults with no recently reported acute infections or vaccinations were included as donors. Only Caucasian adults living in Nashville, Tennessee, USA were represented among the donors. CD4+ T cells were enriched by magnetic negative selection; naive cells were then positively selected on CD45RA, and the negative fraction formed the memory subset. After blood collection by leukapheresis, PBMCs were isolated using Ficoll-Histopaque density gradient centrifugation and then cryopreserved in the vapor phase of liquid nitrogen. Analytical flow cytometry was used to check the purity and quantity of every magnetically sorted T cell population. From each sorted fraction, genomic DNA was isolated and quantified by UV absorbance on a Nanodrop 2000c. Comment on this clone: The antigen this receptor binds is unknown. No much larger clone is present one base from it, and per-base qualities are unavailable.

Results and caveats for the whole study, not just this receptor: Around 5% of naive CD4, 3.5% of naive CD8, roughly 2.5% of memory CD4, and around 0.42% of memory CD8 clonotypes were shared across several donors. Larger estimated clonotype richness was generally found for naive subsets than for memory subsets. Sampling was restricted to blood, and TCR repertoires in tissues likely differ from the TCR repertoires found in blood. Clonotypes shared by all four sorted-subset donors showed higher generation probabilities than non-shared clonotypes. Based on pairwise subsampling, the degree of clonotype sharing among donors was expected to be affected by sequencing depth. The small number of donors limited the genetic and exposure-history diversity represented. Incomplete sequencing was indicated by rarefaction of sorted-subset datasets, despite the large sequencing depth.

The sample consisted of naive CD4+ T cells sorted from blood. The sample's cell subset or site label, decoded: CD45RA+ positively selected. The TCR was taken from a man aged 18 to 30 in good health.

At the DNA level, the sequence is TGTGCCAGCAGCCAGGACAGGGCAAGGAACGAGCAGTACTTC. It encodes CASSQDRARNEQYF. The chain links TRBV5-6 with TRBJ2-7, with TRBD1 matching 8 junction bases. Germline trimming: 4 bases from V, 5 bases from J; junction bases outside gene matches: 8. The CDR3, cysteine through phenylalanine, is 14 amino acids long. CDR3 DNA only is kept here, 42 bases in frame from base 1. CDR1 is given as SGHDT and CDR2 as YYEEEE, both from the germline V gene.